Shown below are 8 T cell receptor beta chains from a single sample sequenced in a study of T cell responses to AZD1222 COVID-19 vaccine. The table came from immunoSEQ multiplex PCR; TCRdb's copy has only in-frame clones and leaves some out. The table records 130,000 to 150,000 clones, approximately 91% of them present only once. The starting material was peripheral blood, obtained 28 days after the second dose of the MenACWY control vaccine. Receptors originate from an adult who received the MenACWY meningococcal vaccine as a control.

The CDR3 loop is CASSFGESTDTQYF. The CDR3 bases are TGTGCCAGCAGTTTCGGAGAGTCCACAGATACGCAGTATTTT. The V and J genes are TRBV9 and TRBJ2-3; the D is unclear. Trimming stripped 5 bases from V and 2 bases from J, with 12 bases between. Germline CDR1 SGDLS, CDR2 YYNGEE. The CDR3 consists of 14 residues. The whole variable domain, filled in from reference TRBV9 and TRBJ2-3, reads DSGVTQTPKHLITATGQRVTLRCSPRSGDLSVYWYQQSLDQGLQFLIQYYNGEERAKGNILERFSAQQFPDLHSELNLSSLELGDSALYFCASSFGESTDTQYFGPGTRLTVL.

The DNA of the CDR3 is TGCAGCTCCGCGGGACAGGGGTTTCCTGAAGCTTTCTTT. Translated: CSSAGQGFPEAFF. The chain couples TRBV29-1 to TRBJ1-1, with 10 bases lining up with TRBD1. The CDR3 is 13 residues long. CDR1 is SQVTM and CDR2 is ANQGSEA in the germline V gene. The trim removed 8 bases at V and 6 bases at J, leaving 9 bases unmatched.

The CDR3: CASSQVSGEGNYGYTF. The DNA for the CDR3 is TGTGCCAGCAGCCAAGTAAGTGGAGAGGGCAACTATGGCTACACCTTC. This chain joins TRBV4-2 and TRBJ1-2, with no clear D. The CDR3 has 16 amino acids. CDR1 and CDR2 from the germline V gene are LGHNA and YNFKEQ. The V gene lost 1 base and the J gene lost 2 bases, with 14 bases spanning the gap.

The J gene is TRBJ2-7, the V gene TRBV2, with D maybe TRBD1 (6 bases). The CDR3 is made up of 12 amino acids. CDR1 and CDR2 from the germline V gene are SNHLY and FYNNEI. V lost 4 bases and J 3 bases, leaving 7 bases between the germline ends. This chain's CDR3 is CASSARGYEQYF. In DNA, the CDR3 is TGTGCCAGCAGTGCCAGGGGCTACGAGCAGTACTTC.

The chain links TRBV12-5 to TRBJ1-2; no reliable D call. The V and J ends lost 1 base and 8 bases respectively, with 14 bases between them. Germline assignment: CDR1 LGHNT and CDR2 FRNRAP. CDR3 length: 14 residues. CDR3 residues: CASGLASVGGGYTF. CDR3 bases: TGTGCTAGTGGTTTGGCCTCGGTTGGCGGCGGCTACACCTTC.

The CDR3 reads CASSLSGESLNTEAFF. The DNA of the CDR3 is TGCGCCAGCAGCTTATCAGGGGAGAGTCTGAACACTGAAGCTTTCTTT. The V and J genes are TRBV5-1 and TRBJ1-1; D perhaps matches TRBD1 (6 bases). The ends were cut back, 2 bases at V and 0 bases at J, with 14 bases in the middle. CDR1 and CDR2 (germline): SGHRS, YFSETQ. This CDR3 spans 16 amino acids.

The chain carries TRBV28 and TRBJ1-4; D remains ambiguous. The V gene lost 11 bases and the J gene lost 4 bases, with 20 bases spanning the gap. Germline values: CDR1 MDHEN, CDR2 SYDVKM. CDR3 length equals 15 residues. CDR3 nucleotide sequence: TGTGCCTGCCTAGGATCGGACCGTTTTAATGAAAAACTGTTTTTT. It specifies CACLGSDRFNEKLFF.

CDR3 amino acids: CASNEKPLYQETQYF. CDR3 sequence (DNA): TGTGCCAGCAACGAGAAGCCCTTGTACCAAGAGACCCAGTACTTC. This chain links TRBV6-5 with TRBJ2-5; D is undetermined. V was trimmed by 7 bases and J by 0 bases, leaving 15 bases between them. CDR3 length: 15 residues. Germline loops: CDR1 MNHEY, CDR2 SVGAGI.